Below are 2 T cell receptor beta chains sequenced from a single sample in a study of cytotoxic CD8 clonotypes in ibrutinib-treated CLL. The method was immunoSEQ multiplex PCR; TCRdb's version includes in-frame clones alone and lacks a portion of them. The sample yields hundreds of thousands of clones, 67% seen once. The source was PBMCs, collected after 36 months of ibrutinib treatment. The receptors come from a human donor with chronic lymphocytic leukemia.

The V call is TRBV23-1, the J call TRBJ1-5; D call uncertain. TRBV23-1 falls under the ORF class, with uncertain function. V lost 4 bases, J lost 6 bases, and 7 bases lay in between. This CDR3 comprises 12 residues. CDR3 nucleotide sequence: TGCGCCAGCAGTCCCCCGCGTCAGCCCCAGCATTTT. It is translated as CASSPPRQPQHF.

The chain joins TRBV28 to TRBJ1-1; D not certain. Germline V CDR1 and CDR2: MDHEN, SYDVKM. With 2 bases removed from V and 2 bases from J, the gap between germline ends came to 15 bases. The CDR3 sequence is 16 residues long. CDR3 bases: TGTGCCAGCAGTTTAGGTGGCTGGACGGCCAACACTGAAGCTTTCTTT. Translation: CASSLGGWTANTEAFF.